Shown below are 4 T cell receptor beta chains from a single sample sequenced in a study of shared clonotypes between healthy human individuals. The data were produced by immunoSEQ multiplex PCR, yet TCRdb's version contains in-frame clones alone and is incomplete. Here the sample spans 2.3 million or so clones, 93% being singletons. The sequenced sample was naive CD4+ T cells from PBMCs. Sample subset: CD45RA+ positively selected. The origin of the receptors is a man aged 18 to 29 in good health. Some clones in this sample may be carry-over from other donors' samples.

The J gene is TRBJ2-6, the V gene TRBV2; no reliable D call. The CDR3 length is 15 residues. V was shortened by 2 bases and J by 2 bases, with 7 bases between the two germline ends. In germline, CDR1 is SNHLY, CDR2 FYNNEI. In DNA form, the CDR3 reads TGTGCCAGCAGTGAAATCGGTCCTGGGGCCAACGTCCTGACTTTC. Translated: CASSEIGPGANVLTF.

The chain recombines TRBV5-1 with TRBJ2-7, with TRBD2 as a possible D gene (5 bases). Germline loops: CDR1 SGHRS, CDR2 YFSETQ. CDR3 length: 13 amino acids. The V end lost 4 bases, the J end lost 7 bases, and 15 bases lay between the germline ends. This CDR3 reads CASSTRPSGEQYF. DNA of the CDR3: TGCGCCAGCAGCACGAGACCGTCGGGGGAGCAGTACTTC.

Comment on this clone: A read error may account for a junction end that differs from germline. The chain couples TRBV6-6 to TRBJ2-3, with D perhaps TRBD1 or TRBD2 (6 bases each). The CDR3 has 12 residues. Per the germline V gene, CDR1 is MNHNY and CDR2 is SVGAGI (reference sequence). CDR3 sequence: CASSYEGGPRDF. The CDR3 DNA reads TGTGCCAGCAGTTACGAGGGGGGCCCGCGGGATTTT.

V and J are TRBV9 and TRBJ2-3, with no clear D. Per the germline V gene, CDR1 is SGDLS and CDR2 is YYNGEE. Between the trimmed V and J ends, which lost 0 bases and 1 base, there was a span of 9 bases. The CDR3 runs 15 residues. The CDR3 here is CASSVATQGTDTQYF. CDR3 DNA: TGTGCCAGCAGCGTAGCTACCCAGGGCACAGATACGCAGTATTTT.